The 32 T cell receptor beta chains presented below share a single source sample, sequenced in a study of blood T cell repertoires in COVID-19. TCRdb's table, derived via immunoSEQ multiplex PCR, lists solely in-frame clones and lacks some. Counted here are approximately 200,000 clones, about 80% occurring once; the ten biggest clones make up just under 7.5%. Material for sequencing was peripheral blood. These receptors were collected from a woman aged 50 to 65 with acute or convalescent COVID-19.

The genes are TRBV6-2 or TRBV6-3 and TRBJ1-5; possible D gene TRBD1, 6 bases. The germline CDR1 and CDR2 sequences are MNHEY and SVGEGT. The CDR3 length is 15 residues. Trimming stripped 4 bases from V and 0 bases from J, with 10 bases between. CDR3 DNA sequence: TGTGCCAGCAGTTGGACAGATTATAGCAATCAGCCCCAGCATTTT. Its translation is CASSWTDYSNQPQHF.

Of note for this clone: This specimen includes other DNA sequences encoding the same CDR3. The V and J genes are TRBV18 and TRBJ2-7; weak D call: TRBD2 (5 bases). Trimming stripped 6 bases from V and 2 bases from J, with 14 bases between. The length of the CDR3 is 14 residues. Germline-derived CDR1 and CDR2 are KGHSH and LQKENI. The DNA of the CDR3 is TGTGCCAGCTCGCCCTCCGGGGATGCCTACGAGCAGTACTTC. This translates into CASSPSGDAYEQYF.

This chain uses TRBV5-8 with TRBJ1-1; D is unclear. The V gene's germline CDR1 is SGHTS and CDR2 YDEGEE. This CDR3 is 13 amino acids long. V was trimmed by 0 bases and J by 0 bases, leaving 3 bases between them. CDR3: CASSLVMNTEAFF. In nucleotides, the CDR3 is TGTGCCAGCAGCTTGGTTATGAACACTGAAGCTTTCTTT. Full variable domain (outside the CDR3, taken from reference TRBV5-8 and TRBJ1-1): EAGVTQSPTHLIKTRGQQATLRCSPISGHTSVYWYQQALGLGLQFLLWYDEGEERNRGNFPPRFSGRQFPNYSSELNVNALELEDSALYLCASSLVMNTEAFFGQGTRLTVV.

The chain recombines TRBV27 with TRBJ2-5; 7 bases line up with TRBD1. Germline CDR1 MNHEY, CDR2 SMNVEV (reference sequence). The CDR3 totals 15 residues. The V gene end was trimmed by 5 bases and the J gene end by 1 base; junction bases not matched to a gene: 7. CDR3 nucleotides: TGTGCCAGCAGTCCCGGGACAGCTTCCCAAGAGACCCAGTACTTC. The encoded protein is CASSPGTASQETQYF.

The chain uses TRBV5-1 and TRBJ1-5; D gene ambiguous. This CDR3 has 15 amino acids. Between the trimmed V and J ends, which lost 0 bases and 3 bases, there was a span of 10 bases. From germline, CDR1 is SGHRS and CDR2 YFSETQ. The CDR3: CASSLDGGFNQPQHF. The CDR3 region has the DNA TGCGCCAGCAGCTTGGATGGAGGTTTCAATCAGCCCCAGCATTTT.

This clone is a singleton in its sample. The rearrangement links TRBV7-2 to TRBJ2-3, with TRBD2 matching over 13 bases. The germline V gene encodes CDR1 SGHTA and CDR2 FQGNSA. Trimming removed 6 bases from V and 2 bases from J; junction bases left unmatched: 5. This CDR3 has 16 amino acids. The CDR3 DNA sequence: TGTGCCAGCAGGCAGGGACTAGCGGGGACCACAGATACGCAGTATTTT. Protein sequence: CASRQGLAGTTDTQYF.

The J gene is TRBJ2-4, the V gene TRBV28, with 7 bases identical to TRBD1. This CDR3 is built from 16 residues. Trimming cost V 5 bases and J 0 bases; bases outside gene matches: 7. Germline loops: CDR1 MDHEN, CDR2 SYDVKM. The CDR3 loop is CASSPGQPLAKNIQYF. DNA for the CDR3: TGTGCCAGCAGTCCGGGACAGCCGCTAGCCAAAAACATTCAGTACTTC.

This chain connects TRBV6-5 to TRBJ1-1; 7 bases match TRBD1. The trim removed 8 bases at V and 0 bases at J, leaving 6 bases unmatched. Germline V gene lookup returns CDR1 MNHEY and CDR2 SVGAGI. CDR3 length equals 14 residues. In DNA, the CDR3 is TGTGCCAGCCGCCGGGGACAGATGAACACTGAAGCTTTCTTT. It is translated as CASRRGQMNTEAFF.

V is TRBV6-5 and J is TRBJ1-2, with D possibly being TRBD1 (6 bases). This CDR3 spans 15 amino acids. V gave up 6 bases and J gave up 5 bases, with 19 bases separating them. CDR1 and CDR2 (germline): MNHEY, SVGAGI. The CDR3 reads CASSSGGGVIYGYTF. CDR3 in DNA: TGTGCCAGCAGCTCGGGGGGGGGCGTCATATATGGCTACACCTTC.

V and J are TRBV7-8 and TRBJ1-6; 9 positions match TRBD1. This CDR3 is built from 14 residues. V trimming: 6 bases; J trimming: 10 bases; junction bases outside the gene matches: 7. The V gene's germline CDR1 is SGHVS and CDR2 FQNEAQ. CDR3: CASRTGTGLSPLHF. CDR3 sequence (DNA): TGTGCCAGCAGAACCGGGACAGGGCTATCACCCCTCCACTTT.

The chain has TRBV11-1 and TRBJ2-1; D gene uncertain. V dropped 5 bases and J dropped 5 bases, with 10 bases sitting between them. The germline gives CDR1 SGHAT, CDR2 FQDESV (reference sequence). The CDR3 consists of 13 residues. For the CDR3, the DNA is TGTGCCAGCAGCACGGAGACCGACAATGAGCAGTTCTTC. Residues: CASSTETDNEQFF.

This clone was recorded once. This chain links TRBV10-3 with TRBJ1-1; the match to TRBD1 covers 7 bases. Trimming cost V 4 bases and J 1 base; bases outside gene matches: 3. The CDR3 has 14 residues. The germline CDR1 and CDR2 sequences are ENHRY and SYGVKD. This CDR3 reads CAISAGGSNTEAFF. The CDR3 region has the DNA TGTGCCATCAGTGCAGGGGGATCGAACACTGAAGCTTTCTTT.

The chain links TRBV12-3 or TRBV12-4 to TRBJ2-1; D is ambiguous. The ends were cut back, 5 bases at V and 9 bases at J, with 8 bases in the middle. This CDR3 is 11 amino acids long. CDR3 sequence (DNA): TGTGCCAGCAGTGTCCGGGTTGAGCAGTTCTTC. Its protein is CASSVRVEQFF.

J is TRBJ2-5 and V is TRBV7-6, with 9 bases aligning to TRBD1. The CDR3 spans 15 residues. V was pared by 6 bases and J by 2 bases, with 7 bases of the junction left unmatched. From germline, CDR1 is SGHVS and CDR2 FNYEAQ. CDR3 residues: CASRATGGQQETQYF. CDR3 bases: TGTGCCAGCAGAGCCACAGGGGGCCAGCAAGAGACCCAGTACTTC.

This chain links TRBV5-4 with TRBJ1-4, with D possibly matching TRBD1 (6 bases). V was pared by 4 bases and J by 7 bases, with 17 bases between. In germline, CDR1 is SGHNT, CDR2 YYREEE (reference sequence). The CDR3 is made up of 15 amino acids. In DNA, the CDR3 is TGTGCCAGCAGCCCTACAGGGCCTGGAGGTGAAAAACTGTTTTTT. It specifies CASSPTGPGGEKLFF.

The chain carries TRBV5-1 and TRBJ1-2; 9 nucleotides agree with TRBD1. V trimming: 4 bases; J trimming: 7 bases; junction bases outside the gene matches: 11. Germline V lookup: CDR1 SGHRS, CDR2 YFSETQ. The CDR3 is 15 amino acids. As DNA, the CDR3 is TGCGCCAGCAGCACATCTACGGGACAGGGCTTTGGCTACACCTTC. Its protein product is CASSTSTGQGFGYTF.

The CDR3 here is CAWERGQLTNYGYTF. As DNA, the CDR3 is TGTGCCTGGGAAAGAGGACAGCTTACTAACTATGGCTACACCTTC. This sequence joins TRBV30 and TRBJ1-2; perhaps TRBD1 as D (6 bases). Germline V gives CDR1 GTSNPN, CDR2 SVGIG (reference sequence). The V gene lost 5 bases and the J gene lost 0 bases, with 16 bases spanning the gap. The CDR3 contains 15 residues.

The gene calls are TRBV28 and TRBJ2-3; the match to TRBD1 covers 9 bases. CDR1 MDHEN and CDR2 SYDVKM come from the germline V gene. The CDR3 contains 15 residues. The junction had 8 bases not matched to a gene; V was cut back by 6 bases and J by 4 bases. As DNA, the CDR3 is TGTGCCAGCAGCTGGGGACAGGGCGGTTCAGATACGCAGTATTTT. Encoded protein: CASSWGQGGSDTQYF.

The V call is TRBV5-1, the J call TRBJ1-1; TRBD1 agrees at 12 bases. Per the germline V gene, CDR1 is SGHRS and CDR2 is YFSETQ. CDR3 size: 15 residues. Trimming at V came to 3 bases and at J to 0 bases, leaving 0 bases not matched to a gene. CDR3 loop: CASSWDRGLNTEAFF. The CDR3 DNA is TGCGCCAGCAGCTGGGACAGGGGGCTGAACACTGAAGCTTTCTTT.

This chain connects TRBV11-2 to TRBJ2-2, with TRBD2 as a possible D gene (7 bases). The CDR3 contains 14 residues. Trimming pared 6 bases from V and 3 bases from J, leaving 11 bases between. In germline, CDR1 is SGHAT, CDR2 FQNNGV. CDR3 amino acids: CASRKGGDTGELFF. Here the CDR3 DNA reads TGTGCCAGCAGAAAGGGGGGGGACACCGGGGAGCTGTTTTTT.

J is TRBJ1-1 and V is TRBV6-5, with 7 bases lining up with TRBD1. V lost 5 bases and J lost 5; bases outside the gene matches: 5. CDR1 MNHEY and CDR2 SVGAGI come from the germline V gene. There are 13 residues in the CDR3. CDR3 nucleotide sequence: TGTGCCAGCAGTAACTTCAGGGGGACTGAAGCTTTCTTT. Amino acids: CASSNFRGTEAFF.

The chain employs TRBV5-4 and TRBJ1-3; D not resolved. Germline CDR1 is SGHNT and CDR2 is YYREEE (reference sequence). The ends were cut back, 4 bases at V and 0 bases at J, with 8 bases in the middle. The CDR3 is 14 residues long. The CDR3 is CASSRGISGNTIYF. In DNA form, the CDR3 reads TGTGCCAGCAGCCGGGGAATCTCTGGAAACACCATATATTTT. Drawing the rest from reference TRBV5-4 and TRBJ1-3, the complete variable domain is ETGVTQSPTHLIKTRGQQVTLRCSSQSGHNTVSWYQQALGQGPQFIFQYYREEENGRGNFPPRFSGLQFPNYSSELNVNALELDDSALYLCASSRGISGNTIYFGEGSWLTVV.

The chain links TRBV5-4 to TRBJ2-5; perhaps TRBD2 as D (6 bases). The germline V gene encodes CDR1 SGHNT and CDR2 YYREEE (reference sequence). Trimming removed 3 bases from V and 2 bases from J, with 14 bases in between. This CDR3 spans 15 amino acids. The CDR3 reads CASSSKWGRQETQYF. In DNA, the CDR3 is TGTGCCAGCAGCTCGAAGTGGGGGAGGCAAGAGACCCAGTACTTC.

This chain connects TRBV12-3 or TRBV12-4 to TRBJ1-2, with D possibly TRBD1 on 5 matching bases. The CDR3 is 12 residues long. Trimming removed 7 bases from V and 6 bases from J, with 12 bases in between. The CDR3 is CASNRGGHGYTF. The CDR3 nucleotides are TGTGCCAGCAACCGGGGGGGTCATGGCTACACCTTC.

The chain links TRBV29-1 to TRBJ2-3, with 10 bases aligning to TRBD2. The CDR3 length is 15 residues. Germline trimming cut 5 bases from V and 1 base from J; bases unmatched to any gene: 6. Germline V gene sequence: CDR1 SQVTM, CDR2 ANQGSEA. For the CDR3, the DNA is TGCAGCGTTTTCCGACTAGCGGGTGGCACAGATACGCAGTATTTT. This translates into CSVFRLAGGTDTQYF.

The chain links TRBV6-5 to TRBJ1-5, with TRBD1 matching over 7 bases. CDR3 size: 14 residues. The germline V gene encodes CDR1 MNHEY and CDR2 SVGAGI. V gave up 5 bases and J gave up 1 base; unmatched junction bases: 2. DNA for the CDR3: TGTGCCAGCAGTCTGGACAGGAGCAATCAGCCCCAGCATTTT. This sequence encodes CASSLDRSNQPQHF.

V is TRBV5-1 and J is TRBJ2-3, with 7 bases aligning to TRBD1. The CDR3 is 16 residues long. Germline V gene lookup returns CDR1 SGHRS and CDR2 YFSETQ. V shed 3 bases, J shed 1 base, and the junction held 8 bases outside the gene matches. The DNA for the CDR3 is TGCGCCAGCAGCTCGGAAGGACAGGCCCGCACAGATACGCAGTATTTT. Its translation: CASSSEGQARTDTQYF.

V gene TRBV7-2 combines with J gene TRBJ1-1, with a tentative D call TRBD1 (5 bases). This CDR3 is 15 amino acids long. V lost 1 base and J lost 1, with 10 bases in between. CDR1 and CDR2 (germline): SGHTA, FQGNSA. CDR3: CASSLGNQGNTEAFF. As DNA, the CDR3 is TGTGCCAGCAGCTTAGGTAACCAGGGGAACACTGAAGCTTTCTTT.

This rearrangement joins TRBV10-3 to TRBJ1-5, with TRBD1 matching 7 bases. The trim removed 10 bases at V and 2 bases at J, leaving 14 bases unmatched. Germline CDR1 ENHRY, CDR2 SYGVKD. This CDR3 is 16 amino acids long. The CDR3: CATQGEGSIGNQPQHF. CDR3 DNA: TGTGCCACCCAGGGGGAAGGCTCGATTGGCAATCAGCCCCAGCATTTT.

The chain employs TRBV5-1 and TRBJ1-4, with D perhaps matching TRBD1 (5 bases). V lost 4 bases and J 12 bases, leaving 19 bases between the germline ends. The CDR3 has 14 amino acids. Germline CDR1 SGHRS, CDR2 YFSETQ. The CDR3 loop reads CASSPAVGFRELFF. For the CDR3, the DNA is TGCGCCAGCAGCCCAGCAGTCGGATTCAGGGAACTGTTTTTT. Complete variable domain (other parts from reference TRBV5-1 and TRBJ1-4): KAGVTQTPRYLIKTRGQQVTLSCSPISGHRSVSWYQQTPGQGLQFLFEYFSETQRNKGNFPGRFSGRQFSNSRSEMNVSTLELGDSALYLCASSPAVGFRELFFGSGTQLSVL.

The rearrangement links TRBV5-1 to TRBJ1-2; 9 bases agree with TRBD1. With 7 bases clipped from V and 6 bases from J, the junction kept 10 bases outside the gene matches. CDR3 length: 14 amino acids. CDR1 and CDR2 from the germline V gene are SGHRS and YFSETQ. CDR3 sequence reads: CASSTHGTGNGYTF. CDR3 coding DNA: TGCGCCAGCTCCACCCACGGGACAGGGAATGGCTACACCTTC.

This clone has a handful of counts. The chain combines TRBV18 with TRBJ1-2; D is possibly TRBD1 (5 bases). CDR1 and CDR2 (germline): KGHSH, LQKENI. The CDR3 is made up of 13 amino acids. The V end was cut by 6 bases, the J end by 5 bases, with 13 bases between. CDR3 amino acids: CASSGPGDYGYTF. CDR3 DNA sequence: TGTGCCAGCTCCGGGCCGGGGGATTATGGCTACACCTTC.